Sequencing of this T cell receptor beta chain was carried out in a study of shared clonotypes between healthy human individuals. About the research overall: Donors consisted of two women and a few men between 18 and 49.

Study observations and caveats: Donor clonotype sharing was expected to depend on sequencing depth.

Turning to this clone: Its antigen remains unidentified.

The study drew all its donors from Caucasian adults living in Nashville, Tennessee. As processed by the authors: Junction-only sequences without quality scores came from ImmunoSEQ, so filtering differed. Measured with immunoSEQ multiplex PCR; TCRdb has only the in-frame clones, and not every one. The D gene and trimming were derived from the DNA, and the V and J assignments and clone size from that table. The profile shows some 1,100,000 clones, 75% to 80% of them singletons. The CDR3 totals 15 residues. The ends were cut back, 2 bases at V and 0 bases at J, with 8 bases in the middle. Germline V gene lookup returns CDR1 MNHEY and CDR2 SMNVEV (reference sequence).

Sequenced sample: memory CD4+ T cells from PBMCs. Subset noted: CD45RA-negative fraction. The TCR sequence derives from a man aged 18-30 years in good health. Some clones in this sample may be carry-over from other donors' samples. This chain connects TRBV27 to TRBJ1-5; D is ambiguous. The CDR3 region has the DNA TGTGCCAGCAGTTTAGGGGTTTTTAGCAATCAGCCCCAGCATTTT. It encodes CASSLGVFSNQPQHF.